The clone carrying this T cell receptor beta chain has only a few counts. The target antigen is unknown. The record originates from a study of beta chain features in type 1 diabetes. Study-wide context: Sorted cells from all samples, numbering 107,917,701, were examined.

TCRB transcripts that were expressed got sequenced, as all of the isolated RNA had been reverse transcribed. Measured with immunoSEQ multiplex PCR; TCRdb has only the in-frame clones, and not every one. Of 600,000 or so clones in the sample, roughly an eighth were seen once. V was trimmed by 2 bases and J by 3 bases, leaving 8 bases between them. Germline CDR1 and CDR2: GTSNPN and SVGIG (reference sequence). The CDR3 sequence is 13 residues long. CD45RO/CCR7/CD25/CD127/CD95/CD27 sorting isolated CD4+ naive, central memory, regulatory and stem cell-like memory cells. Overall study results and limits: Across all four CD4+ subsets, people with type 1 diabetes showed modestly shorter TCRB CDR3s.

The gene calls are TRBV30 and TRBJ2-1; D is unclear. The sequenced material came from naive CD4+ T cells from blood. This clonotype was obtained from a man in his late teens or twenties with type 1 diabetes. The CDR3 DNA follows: TGTGCCTGGAGTCCGGGCTTCTACAATGAGCAGTTCTTC. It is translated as CAWSPGFYNEQFF.